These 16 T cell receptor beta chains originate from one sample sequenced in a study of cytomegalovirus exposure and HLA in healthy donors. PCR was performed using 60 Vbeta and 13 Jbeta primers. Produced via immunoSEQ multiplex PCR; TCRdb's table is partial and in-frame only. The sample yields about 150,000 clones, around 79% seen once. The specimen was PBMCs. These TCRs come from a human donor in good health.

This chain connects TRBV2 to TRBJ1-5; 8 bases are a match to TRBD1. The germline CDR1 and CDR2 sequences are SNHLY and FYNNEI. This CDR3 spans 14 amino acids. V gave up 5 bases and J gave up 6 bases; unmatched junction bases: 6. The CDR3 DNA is TGTGCCAGCAGTCTACAGGGGGGTACTCAGCCCCAGCATTTT. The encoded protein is CASSLQGGTQPQHF.

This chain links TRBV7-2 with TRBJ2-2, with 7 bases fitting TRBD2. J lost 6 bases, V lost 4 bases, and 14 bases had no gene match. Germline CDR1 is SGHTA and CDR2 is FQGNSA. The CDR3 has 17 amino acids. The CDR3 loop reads CASSWGVGLGGSGELFF. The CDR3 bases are TGTGCCAGCAGCTGGGGGGTGGGACTGGGAGGGTCCGGGGAGCTGTTTTTT.

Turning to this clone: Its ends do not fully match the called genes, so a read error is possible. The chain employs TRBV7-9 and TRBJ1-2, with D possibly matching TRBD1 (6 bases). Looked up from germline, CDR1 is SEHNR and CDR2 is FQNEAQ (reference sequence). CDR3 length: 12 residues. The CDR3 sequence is CSSSLSGDGYTF. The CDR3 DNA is TGTTCCAGCAGCTTATCAGGGGATGGCTACACCTTC.

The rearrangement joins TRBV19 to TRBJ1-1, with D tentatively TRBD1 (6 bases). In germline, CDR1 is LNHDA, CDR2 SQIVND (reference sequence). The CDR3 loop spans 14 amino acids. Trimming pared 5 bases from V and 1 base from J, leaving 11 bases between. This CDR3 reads CASSPGHPNTEAFF. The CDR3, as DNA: TGTGCCAGTAGTCCGGGACACCCGAACACTGAAGCTTTCTTT.

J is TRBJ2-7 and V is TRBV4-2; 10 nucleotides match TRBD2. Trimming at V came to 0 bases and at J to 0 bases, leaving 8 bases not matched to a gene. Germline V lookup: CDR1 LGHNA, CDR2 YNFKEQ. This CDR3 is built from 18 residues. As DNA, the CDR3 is TGTGCCAGCAGCCAAGAGGCACTAGCGGGGATTAGCTCCTACGAGCAGTACTTC. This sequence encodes CASSQEALAGISSYEQYF.

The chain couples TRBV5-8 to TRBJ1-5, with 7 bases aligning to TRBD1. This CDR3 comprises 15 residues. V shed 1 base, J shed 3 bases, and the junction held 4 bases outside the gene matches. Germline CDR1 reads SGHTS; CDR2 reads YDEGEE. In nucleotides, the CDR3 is TGTGCCAGCAGCTTGTCAGGGGGGAACAATCAGCCCCAGCATTTT. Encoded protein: CASSLSGGNNQPQHF.

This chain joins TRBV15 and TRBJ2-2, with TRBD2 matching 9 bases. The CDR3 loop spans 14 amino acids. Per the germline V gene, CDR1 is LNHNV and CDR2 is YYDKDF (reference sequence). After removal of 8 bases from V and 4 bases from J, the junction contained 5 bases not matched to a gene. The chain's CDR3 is CATRRGRATGELFF. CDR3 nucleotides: TGTGCCACCCGTCGCGGGAGGGCCACCGGGGAGCTGTTTTTT.

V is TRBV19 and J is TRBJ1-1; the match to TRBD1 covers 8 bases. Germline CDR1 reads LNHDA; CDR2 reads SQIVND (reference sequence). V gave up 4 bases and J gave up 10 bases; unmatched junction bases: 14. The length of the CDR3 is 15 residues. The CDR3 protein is CASSRTRDRTISAFF. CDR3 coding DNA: TGTGCCAGTAGTAGGACCCGGGACAGGACCATTTCAGCTTTCTTT.

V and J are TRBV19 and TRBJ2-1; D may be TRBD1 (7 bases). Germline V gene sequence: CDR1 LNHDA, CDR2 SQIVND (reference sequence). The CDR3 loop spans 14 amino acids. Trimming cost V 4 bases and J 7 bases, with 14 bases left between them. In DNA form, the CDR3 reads TGTGCCAGTAGTACGGGCCCAGGGGGGAATGAGCAGTTCTTC. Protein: CASSTGPGGNEQFF.

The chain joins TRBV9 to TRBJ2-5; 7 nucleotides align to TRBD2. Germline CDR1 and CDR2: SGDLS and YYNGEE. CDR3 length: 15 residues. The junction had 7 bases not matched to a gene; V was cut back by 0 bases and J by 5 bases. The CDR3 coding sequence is TGTGCCAGCAGCGTAGGGACTTACGGGGGGGAGACCCAGTACTTC. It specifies CASSVGTYGGETQYF.

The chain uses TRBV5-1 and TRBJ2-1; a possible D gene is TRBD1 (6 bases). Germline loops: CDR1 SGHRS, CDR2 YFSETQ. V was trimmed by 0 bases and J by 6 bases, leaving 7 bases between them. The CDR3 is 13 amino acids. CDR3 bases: TGCGCCAGCAGCTTGGGACAGGTCAATGAGCAGTTCTTC. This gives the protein CASSLGQVNEQFF. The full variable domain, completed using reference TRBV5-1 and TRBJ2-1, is KAGVTQTPRYLIKTRGQQVTLSCSPISGHRSVSWYQQTPGQGLQFLFEYFSETQRNKGNFPGRFSGRQFSNSRSEMNVSTLELGDSALYLCASSLGQVNEQFFGPGTRLTVL.

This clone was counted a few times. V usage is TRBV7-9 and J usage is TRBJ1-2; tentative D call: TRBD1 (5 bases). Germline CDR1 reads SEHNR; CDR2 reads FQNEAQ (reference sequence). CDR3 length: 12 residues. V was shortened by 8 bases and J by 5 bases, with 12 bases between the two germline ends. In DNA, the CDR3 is TGTGCCAGCGAAGGGGAACATTATGGCTACACCTTC. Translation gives CASEGEHYGYTF.

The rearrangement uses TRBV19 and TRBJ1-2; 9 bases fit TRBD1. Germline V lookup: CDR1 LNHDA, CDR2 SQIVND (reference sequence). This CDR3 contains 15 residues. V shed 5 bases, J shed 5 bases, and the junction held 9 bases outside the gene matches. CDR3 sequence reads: CASSPSGQGTYGYTF. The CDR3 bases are TGTGCCAGTAGTCCCAGTGGACAGGGGACGTATGGCTACACCTTC.

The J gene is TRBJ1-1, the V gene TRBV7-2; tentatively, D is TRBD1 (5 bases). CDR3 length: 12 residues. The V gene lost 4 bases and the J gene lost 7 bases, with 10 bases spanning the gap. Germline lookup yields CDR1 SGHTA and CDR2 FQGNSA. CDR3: CASSSWTLEAFF. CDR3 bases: TGTGCCAGCAGCTCATGGACACTTGAAGCTTTCTTT.

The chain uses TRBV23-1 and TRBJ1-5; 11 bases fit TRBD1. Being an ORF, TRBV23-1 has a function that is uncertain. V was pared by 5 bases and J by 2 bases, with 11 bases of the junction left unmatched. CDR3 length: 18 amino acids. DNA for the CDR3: TGCGCCAGCAGTAGAGGACAGGGGGCGATTGATCGCAATCAGCCCCAGCATTTT. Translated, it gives CASSRGQGAIDRNQPQHF.

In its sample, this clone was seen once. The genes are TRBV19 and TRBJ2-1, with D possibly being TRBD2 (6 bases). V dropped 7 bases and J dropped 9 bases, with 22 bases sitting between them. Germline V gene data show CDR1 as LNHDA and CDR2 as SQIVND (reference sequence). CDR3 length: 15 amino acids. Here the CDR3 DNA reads TGTGCCAGTACAGTCGGGGGAATCCCACTCAGTGAGCAGTTCTTC. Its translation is CASTVGGIPLSEQFF. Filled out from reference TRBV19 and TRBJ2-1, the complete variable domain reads DGGITQSPKYLFRKEGQNVTLSCEQNLNHDAMYWYRQDPGQGLRLIYYSQIVNDFQKGDIAEGYSVSREKKESFPLTVTSAQKNPTAFYLCASTVGGIPLSEQFFGPGTRLTVL.